The 12 T cell receptor beta chains below come from one sample, sequenced in a study of spatial heterogeneity in lung cancer. Time point here: sample taken at primary tumor resection. From the 5' RACE reads, TCRdb called clonotypes with MiXCR, one entry per CDR3 protein. The sample lists 850 to 950 distinct CDR3 sequences, 10% to 15% seen once, with around 40% in the top ten. The material was PBMCs, obtained at surgery. The receptors shown here come from a male donor with early-stage non-small cell lung cancer.

This clonotype was observed at least ten times. This chain connects TRBV7-9 to TRBJ2-7; D is possibly TRBD1 (5 bases). V lost 8 bases to trimming and J lost 2 bases, with 13 bases between them. This CDR3 has 13 amino acids. CDR1 is SEHNR and CDR2 is FQNEAQ in the germline V gene (reference sequence). For the CDR3, the DNA is TGTGCCAGCGGGAAACAGGATACCTACGAGCAGTACTTC. Protein product: CASGKQDTYEQYF.

A few counts support this clonotype. The chain employs TRBV5-1 and TRBJ1-4; a possible D gene is TRBD1 (5 bases). The germline CDR1 and CDR2 sequences are SGHRS and YFSETQ. This CDR3 region has 14 residues. Trimming removed 5 bases from V and 5 bases from J, with 13 bases in between. CDR3 sequence: CASRTGTVNEKLFF. The CDR3 region has the DNA TGCGCCAGCAGAACCGGGACTGTGAATGAAAAACTGTTTTTT.

This clonotype ranks as large. V usage is TRBV7-8 and J usage is TRBJ2-5, with D unresolved. The germline V gene has CDR1 SGHVS and CDR2 FQNEAQ. CDR3 length: 15 residues. V gave up 1 base and J gave up 1 base, with 10 bases separating them. The CDR3 bases are TGTGCCAGCAGCTTAGGCGACTTGTTCCAAGAGACCCAGTACTTC. This translates into CASSLGDLFQETQYF.

Within the sample, this clonotype is medium-sized. The gene calls are TRBV10-3 and TRBJ2-2; 9 bases fit TRBD2. V shed 1 base, J shed 4 bases, and the junction held 10 bases outside the gene matches. CDR1 and CDR2 (germline): ENHRY, SYGVKD. CDR3 size: 18 residues. The CDR3: CAISEFLGTSRGTGELFF. CDR3 nucleotide sequence: TGTGCCATCAGTGAGTTTTTGGGGACTAGCCGCGGCACCGGGGAGCTGTTTTTT.

This clonotype was observed at least ten times. As DNA, the CDR3 is TGTGCCACTACGAACTCCAATCCTTACAATGAGCAGTTCTTC. This gives the protein CATTNSNPYNEQFF. The genes are TRBV11-2 and TRBJ2-1, with D unclear. Germline CDR1 is SGHAT and CDR2 is FQNNGV. Trimming took off 10 bases at V and 4 bases at J, with 17 bases between the two ends. The CDR3 spans 14 residues. The entire variable domain, with the rest obtained from reference TRBV11-2 and TRBJ2-1, is as follows: EAGVAQSPRYKIIEKRQSVAFWCNPISGHATLYWYQQILGQGPKLLIQFQNNGVVDDSQLPKDRFSAERLKGVDSTLKIQPAKLEDSAVYLCATTNSNPYNEQFFGPGTRLTVL.

This clonotype is categorized as large. This chain uses TRBV19 with TRBJ2-1, with no clear D. Germline V lookup: CDR1 LNHDA, CDR2 SQIVND (reference sequence). This CDR3 spans 13 amino acids. Trimming shortened V by 5 bases and J by 1 base, and 6 bases separated the two germline ends. CDR3 residues: CASSPGSYNEQFF. The CDR3 DNA reads TGTGCCAGTAGTCCTGGATCCTACAATGAGCAGTTCTTC.

At least ten counts were recorded for this clonotype. The chain is built from TRBV11-3 and TRBJ2-6; 10 bases agree with TRBD2. V lost 5 bases and J lost 0; bases outside the gene matches: 7. Per the germline V gene, CDR1 is SGHNT and CDR2 is YENEEA. The length of the CDR3 is 18 residues. The chain's CDR3 is CASSERTSGASGANVLTF. The CDR3 DNA reads TGTGCCAGCAGCGAGCGGACTAGCGGCGCCTCTGGGGCCAACGTCCTGACTTTC.

This clonotype rates as medium-sized. The rearrangement links TRBV7-9 to TRBJ2-5; D uncertain. The length of the CDR3 is 15 residues. V shed 1 base and J shed 2 bases, with 11 bases lying between them. Germline V lookup: CDR1 SEHNR, CDR2 FQNEAQ (reference sequence). In nucleotides, the CDR3 is TGTGCCAGCAGCTTAGGTCATGGGCAGCAAGAGACCCAGTACTTC. This codes for CASSLGHGQQETQYF.

This clonotype is medium-sized. The V and J genes are TRBV12-5 and TRBJ2-1; D may be TRBD1 (6 bases). Germline V gene lookup returns CDR1 LGHNT and CDR2 FRNRAP. The germline V and J ends were trimmed by 1 base and 6 bases, with 7 bases remaining between them. The CDR3 runs 13 residues. The CDR3 nucleotides read TGTGCTAGTGGTTTGGACAGGGCCAATGAGCAGTTCTTC. It translates to CASGLDRANEQFF.

This clonotype has a count of ten or more. V gene TRBV5-4 combines with J gene TRBJ2-2; the match to TRBD1 covers 8 bases. V was clipped by 4 bases and J by 6 bases; unmatched bases: 8. Germline CDR1 reads SGHNT; CDR2 reads YYREEE (reference sequence). The CDR3 runs 15 residues. The chain's CDR3 is CASSATGQAAGELFF. The DNA for the CDR3 is TGTGCCAGCAGCGCGACGGGACAGGCAGCCGGGGAGCTGTTTTTT. Full variable domain (missing parts from reference TRBV5-4 and TRBJ2-2): ETGVTQSPTHLIKTRGQQVTLRCSSQSGHNTVSWYQQALGQGPQFIFQYYREEENGRGNFPPRFSGLQFPNYSSELNVNALELDDSALYLCASSATGQAAGELFFGEGSRLTVL.

This clonotype was observed many times. V usage is TRBV7-2 and J usage is TRBJ2-2; no firm D call. This CDR3 has 15 residues. Trimming took off 5 bases at V and 2 bases at J, with 12 bases between the two ends. The germline V gene has CDR1 SGHTA and CDR2 FQGNSA. The CDR3 bases are TGTGCCAGCAGCCCCCTGAACTCAAACACCGGGGAGCTGTTTTTT. It yields the protein CASSPLNSNTGELFF.

Sample share makes this clonotype large. The genes are TRBV7-2 and TRBJ1-1, with TRBD1 matching over 7 bases. With 5 bases clipped from V and 0 bases from J, the junction kept 6 bases outside the gene matches. Germline V gene sequence: CDR1 SGHTA, CDR2 FQGNSA. CDR3 length: 15 residues. The CDR3 region has the DNA TGTGCCAGCAGCCCTAAGACAGGGTTGAACACTGAAGCTTTCTTT. Translated: CASSPKTGLNTEAFF.